Listed below are T cell receptor beta chains from one sample, sequenced in a study of post-analysis software for immune sequencing data. TCRdb independently ran MiXCR on the PCR reads; one entry per CDR3 protein. The table has about 540,000 distinct CDR3 sequences, approximately 34% seen once. Sequenced sample: blood. The receptors come from a girl between 2 and 17 years old with multiple sclerosis. CDR3s include the opening cysteine and the closing phenylalanine or tryptophan. A D gene is named only where the DNA matches it firmly. Not all rows give a size; the values are once, few, many and, for expanded clones, a class.

V gene	clone size	J gene	D gene	CDR3 protein	CDR3 DNA
TRBV5-1	-	TRBJ2-7	-	CAISGNSGVNYEQYF	TGCGCCATCAGTGGAAATTCAGGGGTGAACTACGAGCAGTACTTC
TRBV25-1	few	TRBJ1-6	TRBD1	CASSGTGLNSPLHF	TGTGCCAGCAGTGGGACAGGGCTCAATTCACCCCTCCACTTT
TRBV29-1	-	TRBJ1-5	-	CSVRDNHQPQHF	TGCAGCGTTCGGGACAACCATCAGCCCCAGCATTTT
TRBV5-1	-	TRBJ1-2	TRBD1	CASSVPGQGTSYGYTF	TGCGCCAGCAGCGTACCGGGACAGGGTACATCCTATGGCTACACCTTC
TRBV4-1	-	TRBJ1-2	-	CASSQGILGPNYGYTF	TGCGCCAGCAGCCAGGGTATATTGGGGCCTAACTATGGCTACACCTTC
TRBV3-1	-	TRBJ2-5	TRBD1	CASSRQGEETQYF	TGTGCCAGCAGCCGACAGGGGGAAGAGACCCAGTACTTC
TRBV6-1	few	TRBJ2-4	-	CASSEGRGFGDIQYF	TGTGCCAGCAGTGAAGGCCGTGGTTTTGGGGACATTCAGTACTTC
TRBV7-2	-	TRBJ2-1	TRBD2	CASTLLAGGNEQFF	TGTGCCAGCACCCTTCTAGCGGGGGGCAATGAGCAGTTCTTC
TRBV5-1	-	TRBJ2-1	-	CASRVGEGISSNEQFF	TGCGCCAGCAGGGTGGGAGAGGGGATATCTTCCAATGAGCAGTTCTTC
TRBV6-5	-	TRBJ2-1	-	CASSYGSALGNEQFF	TGTGCCAGCAGTTACGGTAGCGCCCTGGGCAATGAGCAGTTCTTC
TRBV2	few	TRBJ1-2	TRBD1	CASSRGSDRDGYTF	TGTGCCAGCAGTAGGGGATCGGACAGGGACGGCTACACCTTC
TRBV5-1	few	TRBJ2-7	-	CASSLAIESYEQYF	TGCGCCAGCAGCTTGGCGATTGAGAGCTACGAGCAGTACTTC
TRBV29-1	-	TRBJ2-6	-	CSVLPGGANVLTF	TGCAGCGTTCTTCCTGGGGGGGCCAACGTCCTGACTTTC
TRBV20-1	-	TRBJ1-5	TRBD1	CSARRDSRNQPQHF	TGCAGTGCTAGACGGGACAGCCGCAATCAGCCCCAGCATTTT
TRBV4-1	-	TRBJ1-2	TRBD1	CASSQVGQGNYGYTF	TGCGCCAGCAGCCAAGTGGGACAGGGGAACTATGGCTACACCTTC
TRBV4-2	-	TRBJ1-2	TRBD1	CASSQSGQGTGGYTF	TGTGCCAGCAGCCAGTCCGGACAGGGGACGGGTGGCTACACCTTC
TRBV10-3	-	TRBJ2-5	-	CATQRGETQYF	TGTGCCACCCAAAGGGGGGAGACCCAGTACTTC
TRBV6-1	-	TRBJ1-5	-	CASAPGQPQHF	TGTGCCAGCGCACCGGGTCAGCCCCAGCATTTT
TRBV7-3	-	TRBJ2-3	-	CASSLERVFTGDTQYF	TGTGCCAGCAGCTTAGAGCGAGTTTTTACGGGAGATACGCAGTATTTT
TRBV9	few	TRBJ2-3	-	CASSVATGLDRLPRDTQYF	TGTGCCAGCAGCGTAGCTACGGGGCTAGACCGACTTCCCCGGGATACGCAGTATTTT
TRBV6-5	few	TRBJ1-1	-	CASSYSYGRVNTEAFF	TGTGCCAGCAGTTACTCGTACGGCAGGGTGAACACTGAAGCTTTCTTT
TRBV6-4	many	TRBJ1-2	TRBD1	CASSDLRTGSNYAGYTF	TGTGCCAGCAGTGACTTACGGACAGGGTCCAACTACGCTGGCTACACCTTC
TRBV20-1	once	TRBJ2-5	-	CSALGPPGTEDQETQYF	TGCAGTGCTCTAGGGCCCCCCGGGACCGAAGACCAAGAGACCCAGTACTTC
TRBV9	-	TRBJ1-5	-	CASSVVPEQPQHF	TGTGCCAGCAGCGTAGTGCCCGAGCAGCCCCAGCATTTT
TRBV28	few	TRBJ2-5	TRBD1	CASSPPPTRQGPGRETQYF	TGTGCCAGCAGTCCGCCACCAACCCGACAGGGGCCGGGCCGAGAGACCCAGTACTTC
TRBV18	-	TRBJ1-5	-	CASSPLGKLSNQPQHF	TGTGCCAGCTCACCACTGGGGAAACTTAGCAATCAGCCCCAGCATTTT
TRBV20-1	-	TRBJ2-1	TRBD2	CSARLVVAGAYNEQFF	TGCAGTGCTAGGCTCGTCGTAGCGGGGGCCTACAATGAGCAGTTCTTC
TRBV5-1	-	TRBJ2-1	-	CASSPVRGGVYNEQFF	TGCGCCAGCAGCCCCGTCCGGGGCGGGGTCTACAATGAGCAGTTCTTC
TRBV12-3/TRBV12-4	few	TRBJ2-5	-	CASSLVWGETQYF	TGTGCCAGCAGTTTAGTGTGGGGGGAGACCCAGTACTTC
TRBV18	-	TRBJ1-6	TRBD1	CASSPRDSNNSPLHF	TGTGCCAGCTCACCAAGGGACAGTAATAATTCACCCCTCCACTTT
TRBV5-1	few	TRBJ1-2	-	CASSPAHRAGYGYTF	TGCGCCAGCAGCCCCGCACACAGGGCCGGCTATGGCTACACCTTC
TRBV7-3	few	TRBJ2-1	-	CTSSQGAHNEQFF	TGTACCAGCAGCCAAGGGGCCCACAATGAGCAGTTCTTC
TRBV18	once	TRBJ2-3	-	CASSPGSGDTQYF	TGTGCCAGCTCACCAGGGTCGGGGGATACGCAGTATTTT
TRBV5-1	-	TRBJ1-2	TRBD1	CASSLGQGQGGYTF	TGCGCCAGCAGCCTTGGACAGGGCCAAGGAGGCTACACCTTC
TRBV11-2	-	TRBJ2-1	-	CASSTGAVSSYNKQFF	TGTGCCAGCAGCACGGGGGCGGTTAGCTCCTACAATAAGCAGTTCTTC
TRBV20-1	few	TRBJ2-5	TRBD2	CSACLGGGVPQETQYF	TGCAGTGCTTGTCTGGGCGGGGGGGTCCCTCAAGAGACCCAGTACTTC
TRBV7-8	few	TRBJ2-7	-	CASSLYGKQPDYEQYF	TGTGCCAGCAGCTTATACGGTAAACAACCCGACTACGAGCAGTACTTC
TRBV28	-	TRBJ2-4	-	CASSEGGGKNIQYF	TGTGCCAGCAGCGAGGGGGGGGGCAAAAACATTCAGTACTTC
TRBV7-9	-	TRBJ2-1	-	CASSPSGGNNEQFF	TGTGCCAGCAGCCCCTCGGGCGGGAACAATGAGCAGTTCTTC
TRBV18	few	TRBJ1-1	-	CASSPLGGNTEAFF	TGTGCCAGCTCACCACTGGGCGGGAACACTGAAGCTTTCTTT
TRBV5-1	-	TRBJ2-4	TRBD1	CASSLTGTGVLLRNIQYF	TGCGCCAGCAGCTTAACCGGGACAGGGGTCCTATTGAGAAACATTCAGTACTTC